These 30 T cell receptor beta chains originate from one sample sequenced in a study of T cell responses to AZD1222 COVID-19 vaccine. Clones were sequenced by immunoSEQ multiplex PCR, and TCRdb holds only the in-frame ones, with some missing. This table holds about 220,000 clones, about 92% found once. This specimen was peripheral blood, taken on day 0 of MenACWY control vaccination. These receptors were obtained from an adult in good health.

This chain uses TRBV5-1 with TRBJ2-7, with D possibly matching TRBD1 (6 bases). Germline V gene data show CDR1 as SGHRS and CDR2 as YFSETQ. The CDR3 loop spans 12 amino acids. Between the trimmed V and J ends, which lost 4 bases and 7 bases, there was a span of 12 bases. CDR3: CASSVTGSEQYF. The CDR3 nucleotides read TGCGCCAGCAGCGTCACAGGGTCGGAGCAGTACTTC.

The chain uses TRBV5-1 and TRBJ2-5, with 8 nucleotides matching TRBD2. The trim removed 5 bases at V and 2 bases at J, leaving 8 bases unmatched. Per germline, CDR1 SGHRS and CDR2 YFSETQ. The CDR3 spans 15 residues. CDR3 residues: CASSSGLAGQETQYF. Here the CDR3 DNA reads TGCGCCAGCAGTTCTGGACTAGCTGGGCAAGAGACCCAGTACTTC.

The chain links TRBV20-1 to TRBJ1-2; no clear D. CDR3 length: 9 amino acids. Trimming left V 3 bases short and J 10 bases short, with 6 bases between. Germline V gene lookup returns CDR1 DFQATT and CDR2 SNEGSKA (reference sequence). The CDR3 DNA reads as TGCAGTGCTAGTAGGGCCTACACCTTC. It codes for CSASRAYTF.

J is TRBJ1-1 and V is TRBV30; D gene uncertain. Germline assignment: CDR1 GTSNPN and CDR2 SVGIG (reference sequence). The CDR3 extends over 15 amino acids. V was trimmed by 0 bases and J by 0 bases, leaving 11 bases between them. The CDR3 nucleotides are TGTGCCTGGAGTGTCAAATCCCCTATGAACACTGAAGCTTTCTTT. It specifies CAWSVKSPMNTEAFF. The full variable domain, completed using reference TRBV30 and TRBJ1-1, is SQTIHQWPATLVQPVGSPLSLECTVEGTSNPNLYWYRQAAGRGLQLLFYSVGIGQISSEVPQNLSASRPQDRQFILSSKKLLLSDSGFYLCAWSVKSPMNTEAFFGQGTRLTVV.

The chain employs TRBV18 and TRBJ2-1; D uncertain. CDR1 is KGHSH, CDR2 LQKENI, per germline. CDR3 length: 16 amino acids. V was clipped by 1 base and J by 2 bases, with 12 bases between them. This CDR3 is CASSPQGAHAYNEQFF. CDR3 DNA sequence: TGTGCCAGCTCACCACAGGGCGCTCACGCCTACAATGAGCAGTTCTTC.

This clone occurred a few times. The chain employs TRBV5-6 and TRBJ2-3; D might be TRBD2 (6 bases). The CDR3 is 15 residues long. CDR1 and CDR2 (germline): SGHDT, YYEEEE. The V gene lost 5 bases and the J gene lost 0 bases, with 13 bases spanning the gap. The CDR3 DNA reads as TGTGCCAGCAGTTTCGCCGGGGGTAGCACAGATACGCAGTATTTT. Amino acids: CASSFAGGSTDTQYF. Supplemented by reference TRBV5-6 and TRBJ2-3, the full variable domain reads DAGVTQSPTHLIKTRGQQVTLRCSPKSGHDTVSWYQQALGQGPQFIFQYYEEEERQRGNFPDRFSGHQFPNYSSELNVNALLLGDSALYLCASSFAGGSTDTQYFGPGTRLTVL.

The chain recombines TRBV27 with TRBJ2-4; 8 nucleotides align to TRBD1. V trimming: 1 base; J trimming: 2 bases; junction bases outside the gene matches: 10. In germline, CDR1 is MNHEY, CDR2 SMNVEV (reference sequence). This CDR3 region has 18 residues. The CDR3 is CASSLFAGGAGSKNIQYF. Here the CDR3 DNA reads TGTGCCAGCAGTTTATTTGCAGGGGGCGCTGGGTCCAAAAACATTCAGTACTTC.

The rearrangement joins TRBV10-3 to TRBJ2-7; 9 positions agree with TRBD1. Germline V CDR1 and CDR2: ENHRY, SYGVKD. The V gene end was trimmed by 10 bases and the J gene end by 4 bases; junction bases not matched to a gene: 11. CDR3 length equals 14 residues. The CDR3 loop reads CATTPGQGVYEQYF. In nucleotides, the CDR3 is TGTGCCACGACTCCGGGACAGGGAGTTTACGAGCAGTACTTC.

The genes are TRBV15 and TRBJ2-2; 11 bases line up with TRBD1. The CDR3 covers 19 residues. CDR1 LNHNV and CDR2 YYDKDF come from the germline V gene (reference sequence). The junction had 10 bases not matched to a gene; V was cut back by 1 base and J by 3 bases. The CDR3 region is CATSRAGTGGRGDTGELFF. CDR3 bases: TGTGCCACCAGCAGAGCCGGGACAGGGGGGCGCGGGGACACCGGGGAGCTGTTTTTT.

The chain combines TRBV5-6 with TRBJ1-5; D is unresolved. Between the trimmed V and J ends, which lost 0 bases and 5 bases, there was a span of 6 bases. The V gene's germline CDR1 is SGHDT and CDR2 YYEEEE. CDR3 length equals 13 residues. The CDR3 nucleotides read TGTGCCAGCAGCTTGGTTGGCGATCAGCCCCAGCATTTT. Translated: CASSLVGDQPQHF.

The rearrangement links TRBV20-1 to TRBJ1-5, with a possible D match to TRBD1 (6 bases). The ends were cut back, 3 bases at V and 1 base at J, with 13 bases in the middle. The CDR3 length is 15 residues. Germline loops: CDR1 DFQATT, CDR2 SNEGSKA (reference sequence). The CDR3 loop is CSASHQGLSNQPQHF. In DNA form, the CDR3 reads TGCAGTGCTAGTCATCAGGGGCTGAGCAATCAGCCCCAGCATTTT.

With respect to this clone: The junction and the germline gene differ at one end; a read error may be behind it. The V call is TRBV5-5, the J call TRBJ1-5, with TRBD1 identical over 9 bases. Germline V gene sequence: CDR1 SGHKS, CDR2 YYEKEE (reference sequence). The CDR3 is 15 residues long. CDR3 bases: TGTGCCAGCAGCTTGACAGGGGGCAGGAATCGGCCCCAGCATTTT. Translation: CASSLTGGRNRPQHF.

The rearrangement links TRBV10-2 to TRBJ1-1; the D gene is possibly TRBD1 (6 bases). The V gene's germline CDR1 is WSHSY and CDR2 SAAADI. This CDR3 region has 13 residues. V lost 5 bases, J lost 0 bases, and 7 bases lay in between. Written as DNA, the CDR3 is TGCGCCAGCAGTACAGGGATGAACACTGAAGCTTTCTTT. This gives the protein CASSTGMNTEAFF.

The gene calls are TRBV6-1 and TRBJ1-2, with TRBD1 as a possible D gene (5 bases). V lost 1 base and J lost 7, with 13 bases in between. Germline V gene lookup returns CDR1 MNHNS and CDR2 SASEGT. This CDR3 comprises 14 residues. CDR3: CASSEGDPPSGYTF. In nucleotides, the CDR3 is TGTGCCAGCAGTGAAGGGGACCCCCCATCTGGCTACACCTTC.

The chain employs TRBV5-1 and TRBJ1-4; unclear D gene. V lost 0 bases, J lost 8 bases, and 11 bases lay in between. Germline loops: CDR1 SGHRS, CDR2 YFSETQ. The CDR3 has 14 residues. DNA of the CDR3: TGCGCCAGCAGCTTGGGTGGAGGGAAGGAAAAACTGTTTTTT. Translating gives CASSLGGGKEKLFF. Together with reference TRBV5-1 and TRBJ1-4, the CDR3 gives the full variable domain: KAGVTQTPRYLIKTRGQQVTLSCSPISGHRSVSWYQQTPGQGLQFLFEYFSETQRNKGNFPGRFSGRQFSNSRSEMNVSTLELGDSALYLCASSLGGGKEKLFFGSGTQLSVL.

This chain links TRBV6-5 with TRBJ1-3; D is possibly TRBD1 (6 bases). The CDR3 length is 14 residues. The V and J ends lost 0 bases and 6 bases respectively, with 9 bases between them. Germline V gene data show CDR1 as MNHEY and CDR2 as SVGAGI. The CDR3 spells CASSYSRQENTIYF. The CDR3 DNA reads as TGTGCCAGCAGTTACTCCCGACAGGAAAACACCATATATTTT.

The chain joins TRBV19 to TRBJ2-3, with 8 positions matching TRBD2. Germline V gene lookup returns CDR1 LNHDA and CDR2 SQIVND (reference sequence). This CDR3 has 14 residues. V trimming: 9 bases; J trimming: 1 base; junction bases outside the gene matches: 6. The CDR3 DNA sequence: TGTGCCAGCCGCTTAGCGGGGCGCACAGATACGCAGTATTTT. This encodes CASRLAGRTDTQYF.

The chain combines TRBV4-3 with TRBJ2-5; 7 nucleotides match TRBD2. This CDR3 region has 14 residues. Trimming at V came to 1 base and at J to 2 bases, leaving 1 base not matched to a gene. Looked up from germline, CDR1 is LGHNA and CDR2 is YSLEER. The CDR3 nucleotides are TGCGCCAGCAGCCAAGCCGGGGGGCAAGAGACCCAGTACTTC. Amino acid sequence: CASSQAGGQETQYF.

This chain joins TRBV5-6 and TRBJ1-6; the D is unclear. Germline CDR1 reads SGHDT; CDR2 reads YYEEEE. The CDR3 covers 16 residues. V gave up 1 base and J gave up 0 bases, with 8 bases separating them. The CDR3 reads CASSLMASSYNSPLHF. In DNA form, the CDR3 reads TGTGCCAGCAGCTTGATGGCGAGCTCCTATAATTCACCCCTCCACTTT.

The V call is TRBV7-2, the J call TRBJ2-7, with D uncertain. The V end lost 5 bases, the J end lost 2 bases, and 13 bases lay between the germline ends. This CDR3 is built from 14 residues. CDR1 is SGHTA and CDR2 is FQGNSA in the germline V gene. The CDR3 DNA sequence: TGTGCCAGCAGCCCGCCCACTTCCCCCTACGAGCAGTACTTC. Amino acid sequence: CASSPPTSPYEQYF.

The CDR3 loop is CASSLGARYEQYF. Written as DNA, the CDR3 is TGTGCCAGCAGTCTTGGGGCGCGCTACGAGCAGTACTTC. The chain has TRBV28 and TRBJ2-7, with a weak D call TRBD1 (5 bases). Germline V gene lookup returns CDR1 MDHEN and CDR2 SYDVKM. This CDR3 contains 13 residues. V was cut by 5 bases and J by 3 bases, with 11 bases left in between. The whole variable domain, remainder taken from reference TRBV28 and TRBJ2-7, is DVKVTQSSRYLVKRTGEKVFLECVQDMDHENMFWYRQDPGLGLRLIYFSYDVKMKEKGDIPEGYSVSREKKERFSLILESASTNQTSMYLCASSLGARYEQYFGPGTRLTVT.

This clone was detected once. This sequence joins TRBV9 and TRBJ1-1, with a tentative D call TRBD1 (5 bases). Per the germline V gene, CDR1 is SGDLS and CDR2 is YYNGEE. The CDR3 contains 13 residues. Trimming shortened V by 2 bases and J by 3 bases, and 8 bases separated the two germline ends. The CDR3 nucleotides are TGTGCCAGCAGCGTGTCGGGGGACACTGAAGCTTTCTTT. It is translated as CASSVSGDTEAFF.

V is TRBV30 and J is TRBJ1-3; D uncertain. V was cut by 7 bases and J by 2 bases, with 12 bases left in between. The CDR3 runs to 13 residues. The germline gives CDR1 GTSNPN, CDR2 SVGIG (reference sequence). Here the CDR3 reads CALELAAGNTIYF. The CDR3 DNA is TGTGCCTTGGAACTGGCGGCTGGAAACACCATATATTTT.

The CDR3 loop reads CASSGTGEDYGYTF. The CDR3 nucleotides read TGTGCCAGCAGCGGGACAGGGGAGGACTATGGCTACACCTTC. This rearrangement joins TRBV2 to TRBJ1-2; 10 bases are a match to TRBD1. Germline V gives CDR1 SNHLY, CDR2 FYNNEI. The V and J ends lost 6 bases and 3 bases, in that order; junction bases with no gene match: 4. The CDR3 extends over 14 amino acids.

The chain links TRBV12-3 or TRBV12-4 to TRBJ1-5; perhaps TRBD1 as D (5 bases). V was pared by 5 bases and J by 1 base, with 6 bases between. This CDR3 spans 13 amino acids. The CDR3 region has the DNA TGTGCCAGCAGTCGACAGAGCAATCAGCCCCAGCATTTT. It yields the protein CASSRQSNQPQHF.

The chain has TRBV9 and TRBJ1-1; weak D call: TRBD1 (6 bases). CDR3 size: 15 residues. Trimming pared 8 bases from V and 0 bases from J, leaving 17 bases between. CDR1 and CDR2 (germline): SGDLS, YYNGEE. CDR3 in DNA: TGTGCCAGTACGGCCTTAAGGACAGTGAACACTGAAGCTTTCTTT. It encodes CASTALRTVNTEAFF.

The genes are TRBV28 and TRBJ2-7; D gene uncertain. Germline assignment: CDR1 MDHEN and CDR2 SYDVKM. The CDR3 has 14 amino acids. The germline V and J ends were trimmed by 7 bases and 0 bases, with 13 bases remaining between them. CDR3 sequence (DNA): TGTGCCAGCAAAAGGCCGTGGCACTCCTACGAGCAGTACTTC. Translation gives CASKRPWHSYEQYF.

This clone is a singleton in its sample. The rearrangement links TRBV3-1 (or the pseudogene TRBV3-2) to TRBJ2-7; 13 nucleotides match TRBD2. The germline CDR1 and CDR2 sequences are LGHDT and YNNKEL (reference sequence). V shed 4 bases and J 7 bases; nucleotides not matched to a gene: 7. The CDR3 has 15 residues. The CDR3 loop is CASSRVGLAGVEQYF. Here the CDR3 DNA reads TGTGCCAGCAGCCGGGTAGGACTAGCGGGGGTTGAGCAGTACTTC.

This rearrangement joins TRBV5-1 to TRBJ2-3; the match to TRBD2 covers 12 bases. This CDR3 has 18 residues. Germline assignment: CDR1 SGHRS and CDR2 YFSETQ. The V segment lost 7 bases and the J segment 4 bases; nucleotides outside the gene matches: 16. The CDR3 here is CASGRLAGGPSGADTQYF. The DNA of the CDR3 is TGCGCCAGCGGCCGCCTAGCGGGGGGGCCGAGTGGCGCAGATACGCAGTATTTT.

J is TRBJ1-5 and V is TRBV6-5; perhaps TRBD1 as D (6 bases). This CDR3 comprises 12 residues. Trimming pared 8 bases from V and 7 bases from J, leaving 12 bases between. From germline, CDR1 is MNHEY and CDR2 SVGAGI. CDR3 DNA sequence: TGTGCCAGCGTACAGGGCCCGCAGCCCCAGCATTTT. Protein product: CASVQGPQPQHF.